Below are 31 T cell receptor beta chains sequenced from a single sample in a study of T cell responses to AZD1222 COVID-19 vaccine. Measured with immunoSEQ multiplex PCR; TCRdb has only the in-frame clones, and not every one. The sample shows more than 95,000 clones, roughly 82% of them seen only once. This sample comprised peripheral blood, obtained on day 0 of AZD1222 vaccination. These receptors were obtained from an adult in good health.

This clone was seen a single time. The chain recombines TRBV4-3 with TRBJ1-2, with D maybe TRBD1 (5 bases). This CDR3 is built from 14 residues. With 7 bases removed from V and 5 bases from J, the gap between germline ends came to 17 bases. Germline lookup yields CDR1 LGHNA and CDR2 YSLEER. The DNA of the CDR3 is TGCGCCAGCAATCCGGGAGGCAGGGAGTATGGCTACACCTTC. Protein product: CASNPGGREYGYTF.

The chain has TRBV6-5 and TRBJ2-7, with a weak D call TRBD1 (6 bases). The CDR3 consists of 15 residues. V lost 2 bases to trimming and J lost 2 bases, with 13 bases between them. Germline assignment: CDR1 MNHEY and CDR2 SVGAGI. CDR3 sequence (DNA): TGTGCCAGCAGTTACGGGGACACGGGACCCTACGAGCAGTACTTC. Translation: CASSYGDTGPYEQYF.

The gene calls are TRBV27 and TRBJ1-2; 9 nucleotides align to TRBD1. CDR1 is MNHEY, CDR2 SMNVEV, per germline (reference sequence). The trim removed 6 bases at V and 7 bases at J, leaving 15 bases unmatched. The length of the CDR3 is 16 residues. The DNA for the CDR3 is TGTGCCAGCAGCTCCCGATTTAGACAGGGGGTCGTTGGCTACACCTTC. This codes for CASSSRFRQGVVGYTF.

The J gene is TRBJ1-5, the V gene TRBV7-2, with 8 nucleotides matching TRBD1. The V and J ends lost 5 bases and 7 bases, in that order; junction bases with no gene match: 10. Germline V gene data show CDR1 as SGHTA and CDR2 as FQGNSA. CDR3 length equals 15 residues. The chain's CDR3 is CASSGAGTGGQPQHF. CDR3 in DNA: TGTGCCAGCAGCGGCGCCGGGACAGGAGGGCAGCCCCAGCATTTT.

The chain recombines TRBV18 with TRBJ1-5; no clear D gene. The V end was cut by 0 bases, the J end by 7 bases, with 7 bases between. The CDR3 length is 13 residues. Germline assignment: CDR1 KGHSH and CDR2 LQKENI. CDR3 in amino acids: CASSPPPPQPQHF. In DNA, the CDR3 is TGTGCCAGCTCACCACCCCCCCCGCAGCCCCAGCATTTT. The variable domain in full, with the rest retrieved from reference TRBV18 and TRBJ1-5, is NAGVMQNPRHLVRRRGQEARLRCSPMKGHSHVYWYRQLPEEGLKFMVYLQKENIIDESGMPKERFSAEFPKEGPSILRIQQVVRGDSAAYFCASSPPPPQPQHFGDGTRLSIL.

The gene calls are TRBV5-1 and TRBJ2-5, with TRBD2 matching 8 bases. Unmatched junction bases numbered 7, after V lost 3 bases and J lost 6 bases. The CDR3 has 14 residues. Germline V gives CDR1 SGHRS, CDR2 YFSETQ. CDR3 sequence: CASSYISGVKTQYF. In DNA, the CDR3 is TGCGCCAGCAGCTACATTAGCGGGGTAAAGACCCAGTACTTC.

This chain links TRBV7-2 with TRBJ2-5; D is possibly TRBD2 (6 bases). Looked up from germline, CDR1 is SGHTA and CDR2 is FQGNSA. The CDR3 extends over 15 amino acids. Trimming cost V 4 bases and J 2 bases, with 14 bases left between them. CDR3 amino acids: CASSSLTRGQETQYF. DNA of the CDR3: TGTGCCAGCAGCTCACTCACACGGGGGCAAGAGACCCAGTACTTC.

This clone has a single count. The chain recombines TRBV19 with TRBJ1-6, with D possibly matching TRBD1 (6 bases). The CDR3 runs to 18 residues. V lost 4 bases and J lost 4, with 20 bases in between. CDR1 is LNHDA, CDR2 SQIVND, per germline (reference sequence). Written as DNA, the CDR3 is TGTGCCAGTAGTACCGAATCCCAACAGGGCTCATATAATTCACCCCTCCACTTT. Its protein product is CASSTESQQGSYNSPLHF.

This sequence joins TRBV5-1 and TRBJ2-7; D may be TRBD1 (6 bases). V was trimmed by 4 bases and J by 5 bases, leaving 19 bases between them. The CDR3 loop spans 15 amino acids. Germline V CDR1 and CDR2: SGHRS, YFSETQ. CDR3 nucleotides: TGCGCCAGCAGCCGCGAAGGGGGACGGATAGACGAGCAGTACTTC. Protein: CASSREGGRIDEQYF.

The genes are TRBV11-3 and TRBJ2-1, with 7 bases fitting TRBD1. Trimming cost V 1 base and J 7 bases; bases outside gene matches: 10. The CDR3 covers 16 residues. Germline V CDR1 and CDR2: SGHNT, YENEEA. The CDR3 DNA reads TGTGCCAGCAGCTTAGGGGGACAGTTCAGCCGAAATGAGCAGTTCTTC. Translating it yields CASSLGGQFSRNEQFF.

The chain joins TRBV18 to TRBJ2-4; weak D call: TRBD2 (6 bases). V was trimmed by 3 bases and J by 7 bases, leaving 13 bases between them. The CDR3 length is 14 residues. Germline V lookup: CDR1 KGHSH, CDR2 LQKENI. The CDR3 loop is CASSPPGTDNIQYF. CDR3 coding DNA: TGTGCCAGCTCACCTCCCGGGACTGATAACATTCAGTACTTC.

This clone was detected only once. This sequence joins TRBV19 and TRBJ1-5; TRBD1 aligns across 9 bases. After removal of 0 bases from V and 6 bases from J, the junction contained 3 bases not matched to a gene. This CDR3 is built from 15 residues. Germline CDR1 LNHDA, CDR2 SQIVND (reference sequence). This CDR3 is CASSIDGTGIQPQHF. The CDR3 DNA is TGTGCCAGTAGTATAGATGGGACAGGGATTCAGCCCCAGCATTTT.

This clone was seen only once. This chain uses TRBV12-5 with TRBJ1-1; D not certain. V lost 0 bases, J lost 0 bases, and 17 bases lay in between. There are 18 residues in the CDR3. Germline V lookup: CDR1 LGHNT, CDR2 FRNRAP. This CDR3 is CASGLVLTASTMNTEAFF. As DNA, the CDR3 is TGTGCTAGTGGTTTGGTATTGACTGCTTCGACCATGAACACTGAAGCTTTCTTT. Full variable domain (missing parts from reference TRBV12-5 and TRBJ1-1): DARVTQTPRHKVTEMGQEVTMRCQPILGHNTVFWYRQTMMQGLELLAYFRNRAPLDDSGMPKDRFSAEMPDATLATLKIQPSEPRDSAVYFCASGLVLTASTMNTEAFFGQGTRLTVV.

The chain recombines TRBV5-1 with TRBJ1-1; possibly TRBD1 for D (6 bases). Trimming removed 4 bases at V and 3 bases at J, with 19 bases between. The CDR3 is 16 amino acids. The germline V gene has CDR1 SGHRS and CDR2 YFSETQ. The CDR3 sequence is CASSRGRVQGHTEAFF. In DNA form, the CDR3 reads TGCGCCAGCAGCCGTGGACGGGTACAGGGCCACACTGAAGCTTTCTTT.

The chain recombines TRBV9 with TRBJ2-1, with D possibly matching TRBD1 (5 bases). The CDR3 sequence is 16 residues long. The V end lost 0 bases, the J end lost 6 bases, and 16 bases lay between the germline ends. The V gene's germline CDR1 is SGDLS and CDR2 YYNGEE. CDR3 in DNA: TGTGCCAGCAGCGTAGAGGGCAGGGTTGGTGGCAATGAGCAGTTCTTC. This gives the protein CASSVEGRVGGNEQFF.

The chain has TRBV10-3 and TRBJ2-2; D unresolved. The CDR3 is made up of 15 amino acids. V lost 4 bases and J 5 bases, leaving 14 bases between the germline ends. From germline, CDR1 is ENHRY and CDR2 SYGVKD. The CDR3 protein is CAISGWEQTTGELFF. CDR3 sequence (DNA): TGTGCCATCAGTGGATGGGAACAGACAACCGGGGAGCTGTTTTTT.

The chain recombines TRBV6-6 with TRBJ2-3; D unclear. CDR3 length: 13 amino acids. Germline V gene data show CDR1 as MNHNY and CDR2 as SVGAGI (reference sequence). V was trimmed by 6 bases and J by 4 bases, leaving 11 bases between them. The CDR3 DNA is TGTGCCAGCAGCCAATTAGGTGCAGATACGCAGTATTTT. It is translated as CASSQLGADTQYF.

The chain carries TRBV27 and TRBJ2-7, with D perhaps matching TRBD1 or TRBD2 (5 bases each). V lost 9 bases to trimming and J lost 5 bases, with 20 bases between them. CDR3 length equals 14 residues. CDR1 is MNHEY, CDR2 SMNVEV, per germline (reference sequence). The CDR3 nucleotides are TGTGCCAGAAAATGGGGACCCACGTCCCACGAGCAGTACTTC. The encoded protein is CARKWGPTSHEQYF.

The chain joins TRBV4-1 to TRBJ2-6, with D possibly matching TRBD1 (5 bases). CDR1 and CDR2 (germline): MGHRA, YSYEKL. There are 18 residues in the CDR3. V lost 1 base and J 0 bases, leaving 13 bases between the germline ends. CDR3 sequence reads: CASSQGTNLISGANVLTF. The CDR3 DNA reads TGCGCCAGCAGCCAAGGGACAAACCTCATCTCTGGGGCCAACGTCCTGACTTTC.

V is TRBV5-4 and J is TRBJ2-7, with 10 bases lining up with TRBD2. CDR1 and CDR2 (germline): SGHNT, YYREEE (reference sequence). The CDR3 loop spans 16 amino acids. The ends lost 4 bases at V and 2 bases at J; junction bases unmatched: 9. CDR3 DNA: TGTGCCAGCAGCCTAGCGTCTCTAGCGGGGGCCTACGAGCAGTACTTC. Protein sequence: CASSLASLAGAYEQYF. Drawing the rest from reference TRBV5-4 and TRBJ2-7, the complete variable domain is ETGVTQSPTHLIKTRGQQVTLRCSSQSGHNTVSWYQQALGQGPQFIFQYYREEENGRGNFPPRFSGLQFPNYSSELNVNALELDDSALYLCASSLASLAGAYEQYFGPGTRLTVT.

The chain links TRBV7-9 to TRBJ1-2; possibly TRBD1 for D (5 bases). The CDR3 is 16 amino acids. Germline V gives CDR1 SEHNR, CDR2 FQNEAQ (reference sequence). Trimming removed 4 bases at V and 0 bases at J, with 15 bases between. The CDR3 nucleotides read TGTGCCAGCAGCTCACCGGGGAAAGGGGCTAACTATGGCTACACCTTC. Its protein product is CASSSPGKGANYGYTF.

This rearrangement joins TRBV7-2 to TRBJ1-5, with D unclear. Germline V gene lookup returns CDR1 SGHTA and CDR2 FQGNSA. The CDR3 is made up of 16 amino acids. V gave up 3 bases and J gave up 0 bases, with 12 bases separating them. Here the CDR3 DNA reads TGTGCCAGCAGCTTTCAAGGAGCTTTTAGCAATCAGCCCCAGCATTTT. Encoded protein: CASSFQGAFSNQPQHF.

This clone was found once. The CDR3 coding sequence is TGTGCCAGTAGTATAGGATCAGCGGCCCGGGGTAATCCCCAGCATTTT. Protein: CASSIGSAARGNPQHF. The chain has TRBV19 and TRBJ1-5; D call uncertain. There are 16 residues in the CDR3. The V gene's germline CDR1 is LNHDA and CDR2 SQIVND (reference sequence). Trimming took off 1 base at V and 10 bases at J, with 20 bases between the two ends.

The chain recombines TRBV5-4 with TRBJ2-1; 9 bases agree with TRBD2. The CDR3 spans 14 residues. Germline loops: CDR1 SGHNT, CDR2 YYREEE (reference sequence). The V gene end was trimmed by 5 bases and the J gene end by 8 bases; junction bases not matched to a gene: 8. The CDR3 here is CASRRAGGTDEQFF. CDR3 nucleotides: TGTGCCAGCAGGCGGGCGGGGGGGACCGATGAGCAGTTCTTC.

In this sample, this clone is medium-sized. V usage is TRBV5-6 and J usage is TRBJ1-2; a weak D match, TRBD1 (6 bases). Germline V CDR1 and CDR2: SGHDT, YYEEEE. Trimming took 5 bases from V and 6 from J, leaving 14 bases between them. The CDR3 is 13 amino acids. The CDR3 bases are TGTGCCAGCAGGACGACAGGAGCCGATGGCTACACCTTC. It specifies CASRTTGADGYTF.

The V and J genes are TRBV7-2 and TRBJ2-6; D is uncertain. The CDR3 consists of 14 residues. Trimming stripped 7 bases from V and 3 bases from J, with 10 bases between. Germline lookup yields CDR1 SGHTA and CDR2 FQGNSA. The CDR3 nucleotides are TGTGCCAGCATCCTCATGAGTGGGGCCAACGTCCTGACTTTC. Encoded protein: CASILMSGANVLTF.

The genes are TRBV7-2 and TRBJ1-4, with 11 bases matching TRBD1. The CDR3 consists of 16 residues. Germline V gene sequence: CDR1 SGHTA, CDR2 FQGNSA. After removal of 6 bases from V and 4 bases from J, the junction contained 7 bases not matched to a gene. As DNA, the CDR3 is TGTGCCAGCAGTATCGGACAGGGGGCCAATAATGAAAAACTGTTTTTT. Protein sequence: CASSIGQGANNEKLFF.

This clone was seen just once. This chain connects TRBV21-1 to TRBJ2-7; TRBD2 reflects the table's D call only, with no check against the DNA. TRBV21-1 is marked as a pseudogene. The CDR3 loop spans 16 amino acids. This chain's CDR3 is CASKRDSIQTDYEQYF. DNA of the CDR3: TGTGCCAGCAAACGGGACTCCATACAAACTGACTACGAGCAGTACTTC.

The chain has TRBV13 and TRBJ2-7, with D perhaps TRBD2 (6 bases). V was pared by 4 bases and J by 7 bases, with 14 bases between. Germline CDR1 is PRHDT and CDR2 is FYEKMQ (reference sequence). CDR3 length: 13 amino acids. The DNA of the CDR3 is TGTGCCAGCAGCTCAGTCGGGGGTCCTGAGCAGTACTTC. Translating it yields CASSSVGGPEQYF.

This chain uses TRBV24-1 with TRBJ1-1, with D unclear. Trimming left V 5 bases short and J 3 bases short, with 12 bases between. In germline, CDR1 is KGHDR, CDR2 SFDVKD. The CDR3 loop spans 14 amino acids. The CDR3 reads CATSVPYWDTEAFF. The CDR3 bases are TGTGCCACCAGTGTCCCCTACTGGGACACTGAAGCTTTCTTT.

The CDR3 loop is CASSLGSVSPLHF. CDR3 DNA sequence: TGTGCCAGCAGTTTGGGCAGCGTTTCACCCCTCCACTTT. The chain carries TRBV12-3 or TRBV12-4 and TRBJ1-6; D uncertain. V lost 3 bases to trimming and J lost 9 bases, with 9 bases between them. The CDR3 totals 13 residues.